The 27 T cell receptor beta chains below all came from one sample that was sequenced in a study of T cells in Graves' hyperthyroidism and ophthalmopathy. Amplified regions were TCR beta CDR3 sequences from RNA transcripts. The HTBI set primed first-round TCR CDR3 RT-PCR. In TCRdb, the multiplex PCR reads were re-called with MiXCR into one record per CDR3 protein. Among around 350,000 distinct CDR3 sequences listed, approximately 19% were seen once. Sequenced: blood. The receptors shown here come from a woman between 18 and 30 years old with Graves' hyperthyroidism.

This clonotype has at least ten counts. CDR3 bases: TGCAGTGCTAGACTTGGACTAGCCTACGAGCAGTACTTC. It codes for CSARLGLAYEQYF. The chain joins TRBV20-1 to TRBJ2-7, with 7 nucleotides matching TRBD2. Germline V gene lookup returns CDR1 DFQATT and CDR2 SNEGSKA (reference sequence). The CDR3 totals 13 residues. The V gene end was trimmed by 2 bases and the J gene end by 2 bases; junction bases not matched to a gene: 3.

This clonotype was counted many times. J is TRBJ2-7 and V is TRBV19; a possible D gene is TRBD1 (6 bases). Germline V gene data show CDR1 as LNHDA and CDR2 as SQIVND (reference sequence). The V gene lost 3 bases and the J gene lost 6 bases, with 18 bases spanning the gap. The CDR3 totals 15 residues. CDR3 coding DNA: TGTGCCAGTAGTATTTCCGGGACAAGGCATCTCGAGCAGTACTTC. Its translation is CASSISGTRHLEQYF.

The V and J genes are TRBV29-1 and TRBJ1-1; 11 bases are shared with TRBD1. Germline values: CDR1 SQVTM, CDR2 ANQGSEA. This CDR3 comprises 16 residues. V lost 4 bases to trimming and J lost 1 base; unmatched junction nucleotides: 8. The CDR3 DNA reads as TGCAGCGTTGCTCTGGGACAGGGGGAGAAGAACACTGAAGCTTTCTTT. It encodes CSVALGQGEKNTEAFF.

The chain links TRBV5-8 to TRBJ2-5; D is possibly TRBD1 or TRBD2 (5 bases each). Germline assignment: CDR1 SGHTS and CDR2 YDEGEE. V dropped 0 bases and J dropped 2 bases, with 14 bases sitting between them. The CDR3 covers 16 residues. The CDR3 region is CASSLGAWGNQETQYF. Here the CDR3 DNA reads TGTGCCAGCAGCTTGGGTGCATGGGGGAATCAAGAGACCCAGTACTTC.

This clonotype was observed at least ten times. The rearrangement links TRBV6-5 to TRBJ1-6, with 11 bases aligning to TRBD1. V was pared by 2 bases and J by 2 bases, with 2 bases of the junction left unmatched. CDR1 MNHEY and CDR2 SVGAGI come from the germline V gene. The CDR3 length is 17 residues. CDR3 coding DNA: TGTGCCAGCAGTTACAGGACAGGGGGCGCCTATAATTCACCCCTCCACTTT. It encodes CASSYRTGGAYNSPLHF.

Comment on this clonotype: A much larger clone sits a single nucleotide away, making a read error possible. The CDR3, as DNA: TGTGCCAGCAGTTTAATCCTCTATGGCTACACCTTC. Residues: CASSLILYGYTF. The rearrangement uses TRBV12-3 or TRBV12-4 and TRBJ1-2; D not resolved. With 2 bases removed from V and 4 bases from J, the gap between germline ends came to 5 bases. The CDR3 sequence is 12 residues long.

In this sample, this clonotype turned up many times. The CDR3 DNA is TGCAGTGCTAGGGCCGGTGGGGCTGAAGCTTTCTTT. As protein: CSARAGGAEAFF. The rearrangement links TRBV20-1 to TRBJ1-1; unclear D gene. CDR3 length equals 12 residues. CDR1 is DFQATT, CDR2 SNEGSKA, per germline (reference sequence). V was cut by 3 bases and J by 6 bases, with 11 bases left in between.

Concerning this clonotype: Mismatch with germline at one junction end may stem from a read error. The chain is built from TRBV12-3 or TRBV12-4 and TRBJ1-2, with TRBD1 matching over 7 bases. The CDR3 covers 11 residues. The CDR3 spells CASSLKGTESF. The CDR3, as DNA: TGTGCCAGCAGTTTAAAGGGGACAGAATCCTTC.

This clonotype was counted ten times or more. The rearrangement uses TRBV28 and TRBJ1-6, with D uncertain. V was cut by 2 bases and J by 7 bases, with 12 bases left in between. The CDR3 covers 15 residues. Germline V CDR1 and CDR2: MDHEN, SYDVKM. The CDR3 protein is CASSLGQLSNSPLHF. The CDR3 coding sequence is TGTGCCAGCAGTTTAGGGCAGTTATCCAATTCACCCCTCCACTTT. The entire variable domain, with the rest obtained from reference TRBV28 and TRBJ1-6, is as follows: DVKVTQSSRYLVKRTGEKVFLECVQDMDHENMFWYRQDPGLGLRLIYFSYDVKMKEKGDIPEGYSVSREKKERFSLILESASTNQTSMYLCASSLGQLSNSPLHFGNGTRLTVT.

This clonotype was observed many times. The chain links TRBV11-1 to TRBJ1-2, with TRBD1 identical over 7 bases. This CDR3 is built from 17 residues. Germline assignment: CDR1 SGHAT and CDR2 FQDESV (reference sequence). After removal of 4 bases from V and 0 bases from J, the junction contained 11 bases not matched to a gene. The CDR3 protein is CASSSLRQGTTNYGYTF. The CDR3, as DNA: TGTGCCAGCAGCTCGCTGCGACAGGGTACTACTAACTATGGCTACACCTTC.

This clonotype occurred a few times. V is TRBV11-2 and J is TRBJ1-5, with D possibly matching TRBD1 (5 bases). CDR1 is SGHAT, CDR2 FQNNGV, per germline. The CDR3 covers 18 residues. V was cut by 1 base and J by 0 bases, with 16 bases left in between. DNA of the CDR3: TGTGCCAGCAGCTTAGGCCGCTGGGACGGAGATAGCAATCAGCCCCAGCATTTT. This gives the protein CASSLGRWDGDSNQPQHF.

In regard to this clonotype: A read error may produce the germline difference seen at one junction end. The chain has TRBV7-2 and TRBJ2-5; D is unclear. Germline V gives CDR1 SGHTA, CDR2 FQGNSA. The CDR3 is 13 amino acids. The CDR3 DNA sequence: TGTGTCAGCAGCTTGGCAGAACAAGAGACCCGGTACTTC. Amino acids: CVSSLAEQETRYF.

This clonotype was observed at least ten times. The chain combines TRBV30 with TRBJ2-5; D perhaps matches TRBD2 (7 bases). Trimming took off 2 bases at V and 2 bases at J, with 21 bases between the two ends. The length of the CDR3 is 17 residues. The V gene's germline CDR1 is GTSNPN and CDR2 SVGIG (reference sequence). The CDR3 here is CAWSPKGGAGIQETQYF. The CDR3 bases are TGTGCCTGGAGTCCTAAAGGGGGGGCAGGGATACAAGAGACCCAGTACTTC.

The chain uses TRBV24-1 and TRBJ2-3; D gene uncertain. The CDR3 runs to 15 residues. The V gene's germline CDR1 is KGHDR and CDR2 SFDVKD. V dropped 1 base and J dropped 0 bases, with 7 bases sitting between them. The CDR3 sequence is CATSDFGQSTDTQYF. In nucleotides, the CDR3 is TGTGCCACCAGTGATTTCGGGCAGAGCACAGATACGCAGTATTTT.

This clonotype has ten or more counts. This chain connects TRBV19 to TRBJ1-1; D perhaps matches TRBD1 (5 bases). Per germline, CDR1 LNHDA and CDR2 SQIVND (reference sequence). The CDR3 length is 15 residues. Trimming took off 5 bases at V and 4 bases at J, with 17 bases between the two ends. The CDR3 DNA reads TGTGCCAGTAGTCCCGGACACGTCTTTGGCACTGAAGCTTTCTTT. This codes for CASSPGHVFGTEAFF.

Details on this clonotype: An end of the junction does not agree with germline; a read error may underlie this. The rearrangement uses TRBV2 and TRBJ2-2, with TRBD2 matching 11 bases. In germline, CDR1 is SNHLY, CDR2 FYNNEI. The CDR3 contains 15 residues. The CDR3 sequence: CASSPLAGGSGELCF. The CDR3 bases are TGTGCCAGCAGTCCGCTAGCGGGGGGTTCCGGGGAGCTGTGTTTT.

This clonotype was observed at least ten times. This rearrangement joins TRBV19 to TRBJ1-5; D is ambiguous. Deletions cut 4 bases from V and 0 bases from J, with 13 bases between. CDR1 is LNHDA, CDR2 SQIVND, per germline (reference sequence). The CDR3 spans 16 residues. CDR3 DNA: TGTGCCAGTAGTACCCCCTCCCCGGCTAGCAATCAGCCCCAGCATTTT. Its protein product is CASSTPSPASNQPQHF.

Many counts were recorded for this clonotype. The V and J genes are TRBV20-1 and TRBJ1-2; no clear D. The CDR3 covers 16 residues. With 0 bases removed from V and 8 bases from J, the gap between germline ends came to 22 bases. Germline V gives CDR1 DFQATT, CDR2 SNEGSKA (reference sequence). Written as DNA, the CDR3 is TGCAGTGCTAGAGATCTACAGACATCCAACCTTAGGGGCTACACCTTC. It yields the protein CSARDLQTSNLRGYTF.

This rearrangement joins TRBV19 to TRBJ1-5; D is uncertain. The germline CDR1 and CDR2 sequences are LNHDA and SQIVND (reference sequence). The CDR3 contains 15 residues. Between the trimmed V and J ends, which lost 7 bases and 3 bases, there was a span of 16 bases. CDR3 in DNA: TGTGCCAGTATGTCAAACGGCGGGAACAATCAGCCCCAGCATTTT. Translating gives CASMSNGGNNQPQHF. The entire variable domain, with the rest obtained from reference TRBV19 and TRBJ1-5, is as follows: DGGITQSPKYLFRKEGQNVTLSCEQNLNHDAMYWYRQDPGQGLRLIYYSQIVNDFQKGDIAEGYSVSREKKESFPLTVTSAQKNPTAFYLCASMSNGGNNQPQHFGDGTRLSIL.

V gene TRBV14 combines with J gene TRBJ2-7, with 9 bases fitting TRBD1. The CDR3 has 15 residues. CDR1 is SGHDN, CDR2 FVKESK, per germline. V was pared by 3 bases and J by 6 bases, with 9 bases of the junction left unmatched. This CDR3 is CASSHTGGGRFEQYF. In DNA, the CDR3 is TGTGCCAGCAGCCACACAGGGGGCGGACGGTTCGAGCAGTACTTC.

In its sample, this clonotype was seen many times. The chain carries TRBV12-3 or TRBV12-4 and TRBJ1-5; 9 bases map to TRBD1. The CDR3 runs to 15 residues. V was pared by 6 bases and J by 5 bases, with 8 bases of the junction left unmatched. The CDR3 loop reads CASRRETGGDQPQHF. The CDR3 DNA sequence: TGTGCCAGCAGGCGCGAGACAGGGGGAGATCAGCCCCAGCATTTT.

This clonotype was seen only a few times. This rearrangement joins TRBV6-5 to TRBJ1-1; D not resolved. V was clipped by 0 bases and J by 3 bases, with 14 bases between them. The germline V gene encodes CDR1 MNHEY and CDR2 SVGAGI. The CDR3 consists of 16 residues. The CDR3 DNA sequence: TGTGCCAGCAGTTACTCGAGGCGGCGCGGGCACACTGAAGCTTTCTTT. As protein: CASSYSRRRGHTEAFF.

This chain links TRBV10-2 with TRBJ2-6; maybe TRBD2 (6 bases). The CDR3 is 16 residues long. V lost 8 bases to trimming and J lost 0 bases, with 14 bases between them. Germline CDR1 reads WSHSY; CDR2 reads SAAADI. The chain's CDR3 is CASGSGRDSGANVLTF. The CDR3 coding sequence is TGCGCCAGCGGTAGCGGACGGGACTCTGGGGCCAACGTCCTGACTTTC.

At least ten counts were recorded for this clonotype. V and J are TRBV12-3 or TRBV12-4 and TRBJ1-2, with a possible D match to TRBD1 (5 bases). V was cut by 6 bases and J by 7 bases, with 18 bases left in between. The CDR3 is 14 amino acids. The CDR3 bases are TGTGCCAGCAGCCGTTGGACAACTAGAAGTGGCTACACCTTC. It specifies CASSRWTTRSGYTF.

This chain connects TRBV2 to TRBJ2-5; D uncertain. Per germline, CDR1 SNHLY and CDR2 FYNNEI. V shed 9 bases and J shed 7 bases, with 12 bases lying between them. CDR3 length: 11 amino acids. In DNA, the CDR3 is TGTGCCAGGCGGAAAGAAGGGACCCAGTACTTC. Translated: CARRKEGTQYF.

The chain couples TRBV19 to TRBJ2-7, with D tentatively TRBD1 (6 bases). The CDR3 totals 15 residues. Trimming pared 6 bases from V and 1 base from J, leaving 16 bases between. The germline CDR1 and CDR2 sequences are LNHDA and SQIVND (reference sequence). The CDR3 protein is CASSPIGQTSYEQYF. The CDR3 nucleotides read TGTGCCAGTAGCCCAATCGGACAGACTTCCTACGAGCAGTACTTC.

The sample holds a few counts of this clonotype. The chain links TRBV3-1 to TRBJ1-1, with D possibly matching TRBD1 (6 bases). The CDR3 has 11 amino acids. The germline gives CDR1 LGHDT, CDR2 YNNKEL (reference sequence). The germline V and J ends were trimmed by 5 bases and 8 bases, with 9 bases remaining between them. Written as DNA, the CDR3 is TGTGCCAGCAGCGGAGACAGGGAAGCTTTCTTT. As protein: CASSGDREAFF.